The clone carrying this TCR beta chain was detected only a few times. Its target is unknown. The CDR3 has 11 amino acids. Germline V CDR1 and CDR2: LNHDA, SQIVND (reference sequence). V was cut by 5 bases and J by 7 bases, with 3 bases left in between. Only Caucasian adults living in Nashville, Tennessee served as donors. This sample was included in a study of shared clonotypes between healthy human individuals. Overall study results and limits: The genetic and exposure-history diversity represented was limited by few donors.

Original processing notes: Filtering differed, since immunoSEQ gave only junction sequences and no quality scores. Assay used: immunoSEQ multiplex PCR; TCRdb lists only in-frame clones, some missing. The V and J calls and the clone size are those of that table, but D and trimming were determined from the DNA. The repertoire holds around 95,000 clones, over 40% seen once, with about 16% in the top ten. The TCR originated in a woman in her thirties or forties in good health. Some clones in this sample may be carry-over from other donors' samples. This sequence joins TRBV19 and TRBJ1-6; D is undetermined. Input material: PBMCs. The CDR3 here is CASSLNSPLHF. The CDR3 bases are TGTGCCAGTAGTTTAAATTCACCCCTCCACTTT. The entire variable domain, with the rest obtained from reference TRBV19 and TRBJ1-6, is as follows: DGGITQSPKYLFRKEGQNVTLSCEQNLNHDAMYWYRQDPGQGLRLIYYSQIVNDFQKGDIAEGYSVSREKKESFPLTVTSAQKNPTAFYLCASSLNSPLHFGNGTRLTVT.